This T cell receptor (beta chain) was obtained from a study of PD-L1 blockade in urothelial cancer (dated by TCRdb to the late 2010s). At the level of the whole study: Therapy was started at some point between 2014 and 2016 for all patients, and atezolizumab 1,200 mg was administered intravenously every 3 weeks. Blood samples gave a median of about 150,000 T cells and tens of thousands of unique TCRs, with a median clonality of about 0.078. Blood samples were analyzed at two time points: 3 weeks after treatment start (second dose) and 6 weeks after treatment start. Durable clinical benefit was defined as progression-free survival longer than 6 months, and TCR features were also tested against progression-free and overall survival. Pretreatment tumor samples and matched peripheral blood, collected serially before and after atezolizumab treatment, underwent TCR sequencing. Pretreatment blood TCR-seq was available for 30 or so patients, at least one posttreatment blood collection was obtained for about 25 patients, and tumor TCR-seq was available for about 25 patients. Durable clinical benefit was achieved by nine patients and was not achieved by 20 patients. In the same patients, whole exome sequencing and RNA sequencing of pretreatment tumors were performed in addition to TCR sequencing. About 85% of the roughly 29 patients were identified as males with urothelial cancer of bladder origin, and a prior smoking history was reported by 18 of 29 patients. The study, an exploratory multi-omic analysis, examined somatic, immune and clinical correlates of response to PD-L1 blockade with atezolizumab in urothelial cancer. Patients had an ECOG performance status of 0 or 1 and had received between 0 and 3 prior chemotherapy regimens. The investigation overall reported the following: Improved progression-free and overall survival was associated with having pretreatment peripheral blood TCR clonality below the median. Because of the small sample size (n ≈ 27) and the many exploratory analyses performed, the results are intended to be regarded as hypothesis-generating. At 3 weeks after the start of treatment, tumor-associated TCR clones in peripheral blood had expanded more in patients with durable benefit (n of about 20, p = 0.022).

Each PCR received spiked-in synthetic TCR analog templates so that absolute template abundance could be estimated from read counts. TCRbeta CDR3 regions were amplified from genomic DNA with bias-controlled V and J gene primers using the immunoSEQ assay. Rearranged TCRbeta segments were sequenced at approximately 20X coverage. Per the authors' processing: Clustering was used to correct sequencing errors, and CDR3s were annotated against IMGT so that V, D and J genes could be assigned. Downstream analyses used only productive TCRbeta rearrangements, leaving out any out-of-frame or stop-codon sequences. To compute clonality, Shannon entropy was normalized by the log of the number of unique productive sequences and then subtracted from one. Clones differing between time points or between blood and tumor were identified by Fisher's exact test with Benjamini-Hochberg correction at adjusted p below 0.01. TCRdb took over this immuneACCESS table, retaining in-frame rearrangements with V and J assigned. Such tables are incomplete; in checked studies, under half of the missing clones stem from an unresolved V gene, and the remainder is unexplained. V, J and clone size are those of that table, while D and trimming were read from the DNA. The sample profile shows roughly 50,000 clones; about 85% of them were found once. The ten largest clones capture less than 10% of the sample.

The cohort comprised about 30 patients with locally advanced or metastatic urothelial carcinoma treated at Memorial Sloan Kettering on a trial protocol. Peripheral blood mononuclear cells were collected pretreatment and during treatment, with between 1 and 8 total time points per patient. The Qiagen DNeasy Blood extraction kit was used to purify genomic DNA from total PBMCs and tumor samples. PBMCs were collected pretreatment and during treatment, and were isolated and stored as previously described. With respect to this clone: What antigen it recognizes has not been identified. No base-level quality is on record; no much larger clone is a single base apart.

This receptor was identified in a man in his fifties or sixties with urothelial cancer. The material was PBMCs, obtained around atezolizumab (anti-PD-L1) treatment.

For the CDR3, the sequence is CASSSGSGNTIYF. The bases are TGTGCCAGCAGCTCAGGGTCTGGAAACACCATATATTTT. The sequence joins TRBV6-6 to TRBJ1-3, with TRBD1 tentatively as D gene (5 bases match). Trimming removed 6 bases from V and 1 base from J, leaving 7 bases between the germline ends. In the germline V gene (reference sequence), CDR1 corresponds to MNHNY and CDR2 to SVGAGI. Reading from cysteine to phenylalanine, the CDR3 counts 13 amino acids. The only DNA kept is the CDR3, 39 bases in frame from the first base.